The T cell receptor beta chain described here comes from a study of T cells after posttransplantation cyclophosphamide. Study-wide findings and caveats: Tissue-infiltrating T cells from skin or gut overlapped little with blood T cells.

Cyclophosphamide on days +3 and +4 followed busulfan-fludarabine conditioning and a marrow graft. Sequencing was performed with immunoSEQ multiplex PCR; in TCRdb, only in-frame clones are kept and a portion is missing. The data show a few thousand clones, with about four fifths seen just once and 4% to 5% held by the top ten. This clone was detected once. Its target is not known. Trimming at V came to 4 bases and at J to 3 bases, leaving 5 bases not matched to a gene. The germline V gene encodes CDR1 SGHTS and CDR2 YDEGEE. The CDR3 is 14 residues long. The sequencing used PBMCs, collected after allogeneic stem cell transplant with posttransplant cyclophosphamide. The TCR sequence derives from a male patient aged 50 to 59 who received an allogeneic stem cell transplant from a related donor and was CMV-positive. Some T cells here may be from the graft donor. The V call is TRBV5-8, the J call TRBJ2-3, with 7 nucleotides matching TRBD1. CDR3 loop: CASSGGQATDTQYF. In DNA, the CDR3 is TGTGCCAGCAGCGGAGGACAGGCGACAGATACGCAGTATTTT.